This TCR beta chain is from a study of cytomegalovirus exposure and HLA in healthy donors. Study conclusions and caveats: As a later analysis revealed, the rate of TCR association differed by HLA locus, with DRB1 most and HLA-C fewest.

Germline V lookup: CDR1 SNHLY, CDR2 FYNNEI. The CDR3 contains 17 residues. V shed 2 bases, J shed 7 bases, and the junction held 8 bases outside the gene matches. 60 Vbeta and 13 Jbeta primers were used in PCR. Assay: immunoSEQ multiplex PCR; the TCRdb copy retains only in-frame clones and omits some. This sample has some 120,000 clones; around 75% occur once, and the top ten carry under 3.5%. As for this clone: Its antigen is as yet unknown.

The sequence came from a man between 25 and 39 years old in good health and CMV-seronegative. The specimen sequenced was PBMCs. The V call is TRBV2, the J call TRBJ2-7, with TRBD2 matching over 16 bases. The CDR3, as DNA: TGTGCCAGCAGTGAAATGGGACTAGCGGGAGGGCGGGTTGAGCAGTACTTC. It encodes CASSEMGLAGGRVEQYF. Drawing the rest from reference TRBV2 and TRBJ2-7, the complete variable domain is EPEVTQTPSHQVTQMGQEVILRCVPISNHLYFYWYRQILGQKVEFLVSFYNNEISEKSEIFDDQFSVERPDGSNFTLKIRSTKLEDSAMYFCASSEMGLAGGRVEQYFGPGTRLTVT.